This T cell receptor beta chain emerged from a study of T cell repertoires in cytomegalovirus infection. CDR1 SGHRS and CDR2 YFSETQ come from the germline V gene. The CDR3 has 15 amino acids. V shed 0 bases, J shed 5 bases, and the junction held 1 base outside the gene matches. MiXCR, run by TCRdb on the reads, gives a single entry per CDR3 protein. The table shows about 180,000 distinct CDR3 sequences, with approximately 15% occurring only once. This clonotype appeared many times. This TCR was recovered from a human donor in good health (CMV status not recorded). Some clones in this sample may be carry-over from other donors' samples. The chain recombines TRBV5-1 with TRBJ2-2, with TRBD1 matching 10 bases. The specimen was PBMCs. DNA of the CDR3: TGCGCCAGCAGCTTGGAGGACAGGGGGACCGGGGAGCTGTTTTTT. This encodes CASSLEDRGTGELFF.